Listed below are T cell receptor beta chains from one sample, sequenced in a study of cytomegalovirus exposure and HLA in healthy donors. Profiled with immunoSEQ multiplex PCR; TCRdb holds only in-frame clones, not every one. Here the sample spans 200,000 or so clones, 83% being singletons. Sequenced material: PBMCs. The receptors stem from a young woman in good health and CMV-seronegative. The CDR3 runs from the conserved cysteine through the conserved F or W. D genes are given only for firm matches. Expanded clones get a size class; other rows say once, few or many, or leave the size out.

>TRBJ1-4|-|TRBV6-5|TRBD1
TGTGCCAGCAGTTACTCTACAGGGGTACGACGGGAAAAACTGTTTTTT
CASSYSTGVRREKLFF
>TRBJ2-3|-|TRBV6-5|TRBD1
TGTGCCAGCAGTTACCGGACAGGGGTGACAGATACGCAGTATTTT
CASSYRTGVTDTQYF
>TRBJ2-7|-|TRBV11-2|TRBD2
TGTGCCAGCAGCTTTTCTAGCGGGGGGGGAACGCTGTACTTC
CASSFSSGGGTLYF
>TRBJ2-7|once|TRBV6-1|-
TGTGCCAGCAACCAGGGTCCCAACCTCTACGAGCAGTACTTC
CASNQGPNLYEQYF
>TRBJ1-6|few|TRBV6-5|-
TGTGCCAGCAGTACCGCTCTTTATAATTCACCCCTCCACTTT
CASSTALYNSPLHF
>TRBJ2-7|-|TRBV6-1|TRBD2
TGTGCCAGCAGTGGACGCAGACTAGCGGCCGCCTACGAGCAGTACTTC
CASSGRRLAAAYEQYF
>TRBJ1-2|-|TRBV29-1|TRBD1
TGCAGCGTCGAGGGGACAGGGAGGTATGGCTACACCTTC
CSVEGTGRYGYTF
>TRBJ2-1|-|TRBV5-1|-
TGCGCCAGCAGCTTGACCGGGACACCCGCCTACAATGAGCAGTTCTTC
CASSLTGTPAYNEQFF
>TRBJ2-3|-|TRBV13|TRBD1
TGTGCCAGCAGCTACTCCGGGACAGGAGACGCAGATACGCAGTATTTT
CASSYSGTGDADTQYF
>TRBJ2-1|-|TRBV6-5|TRBD1
TGTGCCAGCAGTTACTCGCACAGGGGAAGGGGCAATGAGCAGTTCTTC
CASSYSHRGRGNEQFF
>TRBJ1-1|-|TRBV5-1|-
TGCGCCAGCAGCTTAACAGGGAACATTAACACTGAAGCTTTCTTT
CASSLTGNINTEAFF
>TRBJ2-1|-|TRBV6-1|-
TGTGCCAGCAGTGAACTTGGGGGTAGCTACAATGAGCAGTTCTTC
CASSELGGSYNEQFF
>TRBJ2-1|-|TRBV29-1|TRBD1
TGCAGCGGACAGGGGGACTACAATGAGCAGTTCTTC
CSGQGDYNEQFF
>TRBJ2-2|-|TRBV9|-
TGTGCCAGCAGCCTTGGCCCCCGGCCTCACACCGGGGAGCTGTTTTTT
CASSLGPRPHTGELFF
>TRBJ2-5|-|TRBV28|-
TGTGCCAGCAGTTTAGGAAGAGGATGGGAGTACTTC
CASSLGRGWEYF
>TRBJ2-2|-|TRBV18|TRBD2
TGTGCCAGCTCACCAAAAGGAGCGGGATATAACACCGGGGAGCTGTTTTTT
CASSPKGAGYNTGELFF
>TRBJ1-1|-|TRBV28|TRBD1
TGTGCCAGCAGTTTATGGGGACAGTCGAACACTGAAGCTTTCTTT
CASSLWGQSNTEAFF
>TRBJ2-7|-|TRBV29-1|-
TGCAGCGTTGGGGCAGGGGTTTCCTACGAGCAGTACTTC
CSVGAGVSYEQYF
>TRBJ2-5|few|TRBV6-5|TRBD1
TGTGCCAGCAGTCCACCTACAGGGGGAGAGACCCAGTACTTC
CASSPPTGGETQYF
>TRBJ1-2|-|TRBV13|TRBD1
TGTGCCAGCAGCTTAAGAACTGGGACAGGGGATGGCTACACCTTC
CASSLRTGTGDGYTF
>TRBJ2-1|once|TRBV30|TRBD1
TGTGCCTGGGCCAAGAGGGGGCTGACCTACAATGAGCAGTTCTTC
CAWAKRGLTYNEQFF
>TRBJ2-2|-|TRBV7-2|TRBD2
TGTGCCAGCAGCTTAGCGAAGGGAGCGGGGGGTAACACCGGGGAGCTGTTTTTT
CASSLAKGAGGNTGELFF
>TRBJ2-3|once|TRBV5-1|-
TGCGCCAGCAGCTTGGATGCGTCCCGAATCGAAACGCAGTATTTT
CASSLDASRIETQYF
>TRBJ2-5|-|TRBV5-6|-
TGTGCCAGCAGCCTTCCACCGGATTTGGAGACCCAGTACTTC
CASSLPPDLETQYF
>TRBJ2-3|-|TRBV30|TRBD2
TGTGCCTGGAGTCCCGGGGGGGAGACAGATACGCAGTATTTT
CAWSPGGETDTQYF
>TRBJ2-3|-|TRBV5-1|-
TGCGCCAGCAGCTTGGCGGACCCCTCCACAGATACGCAGTATTTT
CASSLADPSTDTQYF
>TRBJ1-1|-|TRBV7-6|-
TGTGCCAGCAGCCCCGGGGATAGGCCTGAAGCTTTCTTT
CASSPGDRPEAFF
>TRBJ2-5|-|TRBV5-1|-
TGCGCCAGCAGCTTGGAAGGGCGGGGAGAGACCCAGTACTTC
CASSLEGRGETQYF
>TRBJ1-2|-|TRBV4-1|-
TGCGCCAGCAGCCAAGATGCTGGCTATGGCTACACCTTC
CASSQDAGYGYTF
>TRBJ2-5|once|TRBV30|-
TGTGCCTGGAGTGCTGGGGACCAAGAGACCCAGTACTTC
CAWSAGDQETQYF
>TRBJ2-7|-|TRBV30|TRBD1
TGTGCCTGGAGTACTCCCTTCGGGACAGGGAGGGTCGAGCAGTACTTC
CAWSTPFGTGRVEQYF
>TRBJ1-1|-|TRBV6-6|-
TGTGCCAGCAGTAGGGGAGGGATGAACACTGAAGCTTTCTTT
CASSRGGMNTEAFF
>TRBJ2-1|-|TRBV6-1|-
TGTGCCAGCAGTGTTGGACGGGCTGAGCAGTTCTTC
CASSVGRAEQFF
>TRBJ2-7|-|TRBV7-2|TRBD2
TGTGCCAGCAGCCCAAGGAGCGGGAATAACTACGAGCAGTACTTC
CASSPRSGNNYEQYF
>TRBJ1-1|-|TRBV6-6|-
TGTGCCAGCAGTTACTTCGGGCAAGGGACTGAAGCTTTCTTT
CASSYFGQGTEAFF
>TRBJ1-1|-|TRBV5-1|-
TGCGCCAGCAGCCTCGGCGCTGAAGCTTTCTTT
CASSLGAEAFF
>TRBJ2-7|-|TRBV13|-
TGTGCCAGCAGCCGGGGGCAGGGCTCCTACGAGCAGTACTTC
CASSRGQGSYEQYF